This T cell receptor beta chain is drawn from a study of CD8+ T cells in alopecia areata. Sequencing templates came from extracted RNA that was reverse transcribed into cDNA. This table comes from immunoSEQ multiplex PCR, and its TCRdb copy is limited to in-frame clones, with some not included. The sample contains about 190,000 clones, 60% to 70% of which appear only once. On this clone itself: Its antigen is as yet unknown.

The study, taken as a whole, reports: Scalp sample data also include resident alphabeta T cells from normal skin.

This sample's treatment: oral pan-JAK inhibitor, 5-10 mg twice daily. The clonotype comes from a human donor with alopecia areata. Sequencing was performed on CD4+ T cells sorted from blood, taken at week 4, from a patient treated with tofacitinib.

CDR3 sequence reads: CAWSVRYEQYF. CDR3 DNA: TGTGCCTGGAGTGTACGCTACGAGCAGTACTTC. The rearrangement uses TRBV30 and TRBJ2-7; D uncertain. Trimming stripped 0 bases from V and 3 bases from J, with 3 bases between. The germline CDR1 and CDR2 sequences are GTSNPN and SVGIG (reference sequence). This CDR3 contains 11 residues.